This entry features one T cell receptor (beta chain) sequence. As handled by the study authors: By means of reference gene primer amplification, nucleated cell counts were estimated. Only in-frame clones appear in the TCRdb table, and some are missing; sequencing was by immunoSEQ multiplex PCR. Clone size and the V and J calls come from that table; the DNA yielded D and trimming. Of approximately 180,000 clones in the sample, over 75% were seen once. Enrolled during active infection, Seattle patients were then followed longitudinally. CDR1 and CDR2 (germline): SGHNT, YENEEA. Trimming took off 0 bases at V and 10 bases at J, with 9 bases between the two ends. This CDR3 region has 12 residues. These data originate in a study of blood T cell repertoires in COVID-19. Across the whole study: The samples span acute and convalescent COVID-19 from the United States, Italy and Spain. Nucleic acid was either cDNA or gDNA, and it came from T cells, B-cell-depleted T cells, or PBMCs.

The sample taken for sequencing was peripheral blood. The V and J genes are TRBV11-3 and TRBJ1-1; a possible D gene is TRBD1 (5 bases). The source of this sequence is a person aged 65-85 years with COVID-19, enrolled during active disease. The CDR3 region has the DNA TGTGCCAGCAGCTTAGACTGGGGCCCAGCTTTCTTT. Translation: CASSLDWGPAFF.